The 14 T cell receptor beta chains below all came from one sample that was sequenced in a study of blood T cells in healthy people across ages. A second PCR of about 7 to 12 cycles used a sample-barcoded 5' primer and a J-beta primer mix. Each CDR3 protein gets one entry after TCRdb re-called the 5' RACE reads with MiXCR. This table holds 1.5 million to 2 million distinct CDR3 sequences, 40% to 55% found once. Sequenced: blood. The receptors shown here come from a middle-aged woman in good health.

This clonotype has a handful of counts. CDR3 protein: CSASGLAGYEQYF. The CDR3 region has the DNA TGCAGTGCTAGTGGACTAGCGGGCTACGAGCAGTACTTC. This chain connects TRBV20-1 to TRBJ2-4; TRBD2 agrees at 11 bases. The DNA end lines up better with TRBJ2-7; the J call may be wrong. The germline CDR1 and CDR2 sequences are DFQATT and SNEGSKA (reference sequence). CDR3 length equals 13 residues.

The chain recombines TRBV27 with TRBJ2-5; D unclear. From germline, CDR1 is MNHEY and CDR2 SMNVEV (reference sequence). This CDR3 comprises 16 residues. Trimming shortened V by 3 bases and J by 0 bases, and 14 bases separated the two germline ends. The CDR3 nucleotides read TGTGCCAGCAGTTTTTGGTCCGGCAGCTACCAAGAGACCCAGTACTTC. Amino acid sequence: CASSFWSGSYQETQYF.

V usage is TRBV20-1 and J usage is TRBJ2-3; the match to TRBD1 covers 7 bases. V was pared by 6 bases and J by 5 bases, with 8 bases of the junction left unmatched. The CDR3 covers 13 residues. CDR1 is DFQATT and CDR2 is SNEGSKA in the germline V gene (reference sequence). The CDR3 loop reads CSAFRDSVDTQYF. DNA of the CDR3: TGCAGTGCGTTCCGGGACAGTGTAGATACGCAGTATTTT.

Written as DNA, the CDR3 is TGTGCCAGCACTCTACCCTCGGGGAAGAACACTGAAGCTTTCTTT. This translates into CASTLPSGKNTEAFF. The genes are TRBV6-2 or TRBV6-3 and TRBJ1-1, with unresolved D. Germline loops: CDR1 MNHEY, CDR2 SVGEGT. The CDR3 contains 15 residues. Trimming removed 7 bases at V and 1 base at J, with 16 bases between.

The rearrangement joins TRBV6-6 to TRBJ2-1; 11 bases are shared with TRBD1. With V trimmed by 5 bases and J by 7 bases, 7 bases remained unmatched. Germline V gives CDR1 MNHNY, CDR2 SVGAGI (reference sequence). This CDR3 contains 15 residues. CDR3 sequence (DNA): TGTGCCAGCAGTCCGCCGGGACAGGGGGGTAATGAGCAGTTCTTC. Protein sequence: CASSPPGQGGNEQFF.

V is TRBV4-3 and J is TRBJ1-1, with TRBD1 as a possible D gene (5 bases). The germline gives CDR1 LGHNA, CDR2 YSLEER. There are 16 residues in the CDR3. V lost 0 bases and J 5 bases, leaving 16 bases between the germline ends. CDR3 DNA: TGCGCCAGCAGCCAAGATCCCAGGGCATTCATAACTGAAGCTTTCTTT. Its translation: CASSQDPRAFITEAFF.

The chain joins TRBV7-8 to TRBJ2-1, with D perhaps given as TRBD1 or TRBD2 (6 bases each). This CDR3 region has 15 residues. Trimming cost V 2 bases and J 7 bases, with 15 bases left between them. Germline V gene lookup returns CDR1 SGHVS and CDR2 FQNEAQ. CDR3 sequence reads: CASSLMPGGQNEQFF. For the CDR3, the DNA is TGTGCCAGCAGCTTAATGCCCGGGGGCCAGAATGAGCAGTTCTTC.

This clonotype appeared a few times. This CDR3 reads CASSLGQVYYEQYF. For the CDR3, the DNA is TGTGCCAGCAGCTTAGGGCAGGTATACTACGAGCAGTACTTC. The rearrangement links TRBV7-2 to TRBJ2-7; D is undetermined. Germline V gene lookup returns CDR1 SGHTA and CDR2 FQGNSA. Trimming left V 1 base short and J 3 bases short, with 10 bases between. This CDR3 spans 14 amino acids.

This chain uses TRBV20-1 with TRBJ1-6, with D perhaps TRBD1 (6 bases). V dropped 6 bases and J dropped 3 bases, with 12 bases sitting between them. This CDR3 spans 14 amino acids. The germline V gene has CDR1 DFQATT and CDR2 SNEGSKA (reference sequence). The CDR3 spells CSALGGFYNSPLHF. The DNA for the CDR3 is TGCAGTGCCCTGGGGGGCTTCTATAATTCACCCCTCCACTTT.

J is TRBJ1-1 and V is TRBV20-1; D not resolved. The V and J ends lost 0 bases and 4 bases respectively, with 6 bases between them. Germline CDR1 reads DFQATT; CDR2 reads SNEGSKA (reference sequence). The CDR3 has 12 amino acids. The CDR3 region is CSAREMGTEAFF. In DNA, the CDR3 is TGCAGTGCTAGAGAAATGGGCACTGAAGCTTTCTTT.

This chain uses TRBV27 with TRBJ2-7; possible D gene TRBD2, 6 bases. With 3 bases removed from V and 0 bases from J, the gap between germline ends came to 15 bases. This CDR3 contains 16 residues. Germline V gene data show CDR1 as MNHEY and CDR2 as SMNVEV (reference sequence). CDR3 in amino acids: CASSLRVAVSSYEQYF. CDR3 in DNA: TGTGCCAGCAGTTTGAGGGTAGCGGTGAGCTCCTACGAGCAGTACTTC.

This chain joins TRBV7-2 and TRBJ2-5; 10 bases map to TRBD2. The CDR3 runs to 18 residues. Germline values: CDR1 SGHTA, CDR2 FQGNSA. Trimming took 5 bases from V and 4 from J; bases not matched to a gene: 16. The CDR3 region has the DNA TGTGCCAGCAGCCCCCGCCAGCGGGGGGGCCTAAGTACAGAGACCCAGTACTTC. Residues: CASSPRQRGGLSTETQYF.

This clonotype was counted a few times. The CDR3 reads CASSVGAGGGETQYF. The CDR3, as DNA: TGTGCCAGCAGCGTAGGAGCAGGAGGAGGGGAGACCCAGTACTTC. The rearrangement joins TRBV9 to TRBJ2-5; TRBD2 is a possible D gene (6 bases). The germline V gene has CDR1 SGDLS and CDR2 YYNGEE. Between the trimmed V and J ends, which lost 0 bases and 5 bases, there was a span of 14 bases. The CDR3 is 15 amino acids.

There are a few counts of this clonotype. The genes are TRBV5-5 and TRBJ2-1; D is ambiguous. V lost 0 bases, J lost 3 bases, and 13 bases lay in between. The CDR3 is made up of 16 amino acids. Germline V gives CDR1 SGHKS, CDR2 YYEKEE (reference sequence). The chain's CDR3 is CASSLEAVGNYNEQFF. DNA for the CDR3: TGTGCCAGCAGCTTGGAGGCAGTTGGGAACTACAATGAGCAGTTCTTC.